This TCR beta chain was captured in a study of radiotherapy plus CTLA-4 blockade in lung cancer. Whole-study context: An objective response was seen in around a sixth of patients, and disease control in less than 40%. Points from the study as a whole: Response, reportedly, was best predicted by interferon-beta along with early blood T cell clone dynamics. Radiotherapy with ipilimumab was followed by blood expansion of tumor-derived clones.

Patients in the study, people with chemo-refractory metastatic non-small-cell lung cancer, received focal radiation plus ipilimumab CTLA-4 blockade. There are a few counts of this clone. No antigen is known for it. One end of the junction varies from germline; a read error may be responsible. This table comes from immunoSEQ multiplex PCR, and its TCRdb copy is limited to in-frame clones, with some not included. Among 65,000 to 90,000 clones listed, around 87% were seen once. The CDR3 is made up of 18 amino acids. Germline-derived CDR1 and CDR2 are SSHAT and FNYEAQ (reference sequence). V and J are TRBV7-7 and TRBJ2-5, with TRBD2 matching 12 bases. This receptor was taken from a human donor with non-small cell lung cancer that progressed on radiotherapy plus ipilimumab. The sample was peripheral blood, taken from a patient treated with radiotherapy plus ipilimumab. CDR3 in DNA: TGTGCTAGCAGCTTAGGTCTAGCGGGAGGGCCCCGGCAAGAGACCCAGTACTTC. As protein: CASSLGLAGGPRQETQYF.